Listed below are T cell receptor beta chains from one sample, sequenced in a study of blood T cell repertoires in COVID-19. The protocol was immunoSEQ multiplex PCR, while the TCRdb copy is restricted to in-frame clones and leaves out a portion. The repertoire holds 240,000 or so clones, with roughly 90% as singletons. Sequenced material: PBMCs or T cells enriched from blood (not recorded which). The receptors shown here come from a man in his forties who had recovered from COVID-19. Both conserved end residues are part of each CDR3. D genes are given only for firm matches. Size values are once, few and many counts, or a class for expanded clones, and some rows have none.

D | J | size | V | DNA | CDR3
TRBD2 | TRBJ2-1 | . | TRBV19 | TGTGCCAGTAGTATATGGGCGGGGGGGCCCGGCAATGAGCAGTTCTTC | CASSIWAGGPGNEQFF
. | TRBJ1-4 | few | TRBV3-1/TRBV3-2 | TGTGCCAGCAGCCAACAAGGAGCAACTAATGAAAAACTGTTTTTT | CASSQQGATNEKLFF
. | TRBJ1-1 | . | TRBV5-4 | TGTGCCAGCAGATCGGGGGGTGGGTTCGCTGAAGCTTTCTTT | CASRSGGGFAEAFF
. | TRBJ2-7 | . | TRBV2 | TGTGCCAGCAGTGACGACTTCTACGAGCAGTACTTC | CASSDDFYEQYF
. | TRBJ2-1 | . | TRBV7-9 | TGTGCCAGCAGCTTGGGACAAGTGAATGAGCAGTTCTTC | CASSLGQVNEQFF
TRBD2 | TRBJ2-2 | . | TRBV4-3 | TGCGCCAGCAGCCAAGACCGTACGGGAGGGAACACCGGGGAGCTGTTTTTT | CASSQDRTGGNTGELFF
TRBD2 | TRBJ2-2 | once | TRBV6-4 | TGTGCCAGCAGTCGGGCAGCGGGAGAGGACACCGGGGAGCTGTTTTTT | CASSRAAGEDTGELFF
TRBD1 | TRBJ1-1 | . | TRBV2 | TGTGCCAGCAGGCAGATCAGGGGGTCGAACACTGAAGCTTTCTTT | CASRQIRGSNTEAFF
TRBD2 | TRBJ2-2 | . | TRBV28 | TGTGCCAGCAGTTTGCTGCTAGCGGGCGTCACCGGGGAGCTGTTTTTT | CASSLLLAGVTGELFF
TRBD1 | TRBJ2-4 | . | TRBV2 | TGTGCCAGCAGTAAATCGACAGGGCTCGCGACTCTAGCCAAAAACATTCAGTACTTC | CASSKSTGLATLAKNIQYF
TRBD1 | TRBJ2-2 | . | TRBV7-3 | TGTGCCAGCAGCTCGGACAGGGTCGGCACCGGGGAGCTGTTTTTT | CASSSDRVGTGELFF
TRBD1 | TRBJ2-1 | . | TRBV5-6 | TGTGCCAGCAGCACCTTGGACAGGGGTTTAGTCTTC | CASSTLDRGLVF
TRBD1 | TRBJ2-7 | once | TRBV28 | TGTGCCAGCAGTGTCGGACAGGCAATCAGCTCCTACGAGCAGTACTTC | CASSVGQAISSYEQYF
. | TRBJ1-2 | once | TRBV3-1/TRBV3-2 | TGTGCCAGCAGCCAAGATACTAAGGTTGGCTACACCTTC | CASSQDTKVGYTF
TRBD2 | TRBJ2-3 | . | TRBV7-2 | TGTGCCAGCAGCTCCGGACTAGCGGGAGGGAAACCCGCAGATACGCAGTATTTT | CASSSGLAGGKPADTQYF
TRBD1 | TRBJ1-4 | . | TRBV7-9 | TGTGCCAGCAGCTTAGCGGCTGGGTCACAGGGGCACAGGTTTTTT | CASSLAAGSQGHRFF
. | TRBJ2-1 | few | TRBV6-1 | TGTGCCAGCAGTGAACTACAGGGAGGGTACAATGAGCAGTTCTTC | CASSELQGGYNEQFF
TRBD1 | TRBJ2-7 | . | TRBV18 | TGTGCCAGCTCACCCATAACCGGGACAGGGGGCCACGAGCAGTACTTC | CASSPITGTGGHEQYF
. | TRBJ1-5 | . | TRBV2 | TGTGCCAGCAGTCCCCCCCGAGGTACACTTACTAGCAATCAGCCCCAGCATTTT | CASSPPRGTLTSNQPQHF
. | TRBJ1-2 | . | TRBV11-2 | TGTGCCAGCAGCTCGTACAGGGAAAATGGCTACACCTTC | CASSSYRENGYTF
TRBD1 | TRBJ1-2 | . | TRBV4-1 | TGCGCCAGCAGCCAAGAGGGGACAGGACGTAGATATGGCTACACCTTC | CASSQEGTGRRYGYTF
. | TRBJ2-1 | . | TRBV4-3 | TGCGCCAGCAGCGAGCCTTTAAGGAGTTCCTACAATGAGCAGTTCTTC | CASSEPLRSSYNEQFF
TRBD1 | TRBJ1-3 | . | TRBV6-6 | TGTGCCAGCAGTTCGATACAGGGGATTGGAAACACCATATATTTT | CASSSIQGIGNTIYF
TRBD1 | TRBJ1-5 | few | TRBV6-1 | TGTGCCAGCAGTGAACTTGACAGGGCAGGACAGCCCCAGCATTTT | CASSELDRAGQPQHF
TRBD2 | TRBJ2-3 | . | TRBV9 | TGTGCCAGCAGCGTAGGTAGCGGGAGGCAGGTAGATACGCAGTATTTT | CASSVGSGRQVDTQYF
TRBD1 | TRBJ2-7 | . | TRBV12-3/TRBV12-4 | TGTGCCAGCGAGGACAGGGGGACCTACGAGCAGTACTTC | CASEDRGTYEQYF
TRBD1 | TRBJ2-7 | . | TRBV10-2 | TGCGCCAGCAGATTTGGACAGGGTCGAGGGAGGTACGAGCAGTACTTC | CASRFGQGRGRYEQYF
TRBD1 | TRBJ1-1 | . | TRBV2 | TGTGCCAGCACGGGGTCAGGGGGCCTCAACACTGAAGCTTTCTTT | CASTGSGGLNTEAFF
. | TRBJ2-3 | . | TRBV24-1 | TGTGCCACCAGTGAAAGAATAGGGGGTGTCGCAGATACGCAGTATTTT | CATSERIGGVADTQYF
TRBD1 | TRBJ2-5 | . | TRBV11-2 | TGTGCCAGCAGCTCCGGGACAGGAGTGATCCAACAAGAGACTCGGTACTTC | CASSSGTGVIQQETRYF
TRBD2 | TRBJ2-4 | once | TRBV4-3 | TGCGCCAGCAGCCAAGTATACGGGAGGGACATTCAGTACTTC | CASSQVYGRDIQYF
. | TRBJ1-5 | . | TRBV6-2/TRBV6-3 | TGTGCCAGCAGTTACGCGGGGGATTCAGTGTTGGGCCAGCATTTT | CASSYAGDSVLGQHF
TRBD1 | TRBJ1-2 | . | TRBV30 | TGTGCCTGCGCGGGACAGAAGAGTTATGGCTACACCTTC | CACAGQKSYGYTF
. | TRBJ2-7 | . | TRBV5-1 | TGCGCCAGCAGCTTGGATGTGGGGCCCCTCGAGCAGTACTTC | CASSLDVGPLEQYF
TRBD1 | TRBJ2-5 | . | TRBV4-3 | TGCGCCAGCAGCCAAGATGGATACAGGGGGCTCGAGACCCAGTACTTC | CASSQDGYRGLETQYF
TRBD2 | TRBJ2-5 | . | TRBV9 | TGTGCCAGCAGCGTAAATAGCGGGAGTTCGGTAGAGACCCAGTACTTC | CASSVNSGSSVETQYF
. | TRBJ2-7 | . | TRBV27 | TGTGCCAGCAGTCCCCTCCCAGGTCCCTCATCCTACGAGCAGTACTTC | CASSPLPGPSSYEQYF
. | TRBJ2-5 | . | TRBV21-1 | TGTGCCAGCAGCGCTCTTTCTTGGGGGAGCGGGGGGGCGATTGAGACCCAGTACTTC | CASSALSWGSGGAIETQYF
. | TRBJ1-3 | few | TRBV7-8 | TGTGCCAGCAGCGGGACTGCTGGAAACACCATATATTTT | CASSGTAGNTIYF
TRBD1 | TRBJ2-3 | once | TRBV11-2 | TGTGCCAGCAGCCAACCGGGACAGTTAGAAGATACGCAGTATTTT | CASSQPGQLEDTQYF
TRBD2 | TRBJ2-1 | once | TRBV9 | TGTGCCAGCAGCGTAGCAGCGGGGGGCCCACACTCCTACAATGAGCAGTTCTTC | CASSVAAGGPHSYNEQFF
TRBD2 | TRBJ2-1 | . | TRBV15 | TGTGCCACCAACTACGGACTAGCGGGGGGGAAAGAGCAGTTCTTC | CATNYGLAGGKEQFF
TRBD1 | TRBJ2-7 | . | TRBV3-1/TRBV3-2 | TGTGCCAGCAGTGTCGGGACAGGGCCCTACGAGCAGTACTTC | CASSVGTGPYEQYF
. | TRBJ2-3 | . | TRBV6-6 | TGTGCCAGCAGCCTCACAGATACGCAGTATTTT | CASSLTDTQYF
. | TRBJ1-5 | . | TRBV27 | TGTGCCAGCAGTTTTCTTGCAGGTAGCAATCAGCCCCAGCATTTT | CASSFLAGSNQPQHF
TRBD2 | TRBJ2-2 | . | TRBV30 | TGTGCCTGGAGTCGACTAGCGGGGGCTAACACCGGGGAGCTGTTTTTT | CAWSRLAGANTGELFF
TRBD1 | TRBJ2-7 | . | TRBV4-2 | TGTGCCAGCAGCCAAGATAAGACCGGGACAGGGCTAACCTACGAGCAGTACTTC | CASSQDKTGTGLTYEQYF
. | TRBJ2-7 | . | TRBV7-3 | TGTGCCAGCAGCAAGGACACAACCTACGAGCAGTACTTC | CASSKDTTYEQYF
. | TRBJ1-4 | . | TRBV11-2 | TGTGCCAGCAGCTTGACAGCGACAACTAATGAAAAACTGTTTTTT | CASSLTATTNEKLFF
. | TRBJ1-1 | once | TRBV12-3/TRBV12-4 | TGTGCCAGCAGTAAACAGGGAACGACTGAAGCTTTCTTT | CASSKQGTTEAFF
. | TRBJ2-4 | . | TRBV19 | TGTGCCAGTAGTAACCAGGGGGCCAAAAACATTCAGTACTTC | CASSNQGAKNIQYF
. | TRBJ2-7 | . | TRBV10-3 | TGTGCCATCAGTGTAGGGGGTCGAGCAATCTACGAGCAGTACTTC | CAISVGGRAIYEQYF
. | TRBJ1-2 | . | TRBV5-5 | TGTGCCAGCAGCCAGGGAGGGTTTGACTATGGCTACACCTTC | CASSQGGFDYGYTF